One sample yielded the 26 T cell receptor beta chains listed below, sequenced in a study of blood T cell repertoires in COVID-19 (dated by TCRdb to between 2020 and 2021). Library construction relied on the immunoSEQ multiplex PCR assay. What TCRdb holds here is the immuneACCESS table cut down to in-frame rearrangements. Part of the clones is not present; checked against another copy, under half of the missing clones reflect an unresolved V gene, and the others are unexplained. Recorded for this sample are about 380,000 clones; about 87% of them occurred a single time. 1.3% of the sample goes to the ten largest clones. Specimen: PBMCs or T cells enriched from blood (not recorded which). These TCRs come from a man aged 25-40 years who had recovered from COVID-19.

The rearrangement links TRBV6-5 to TRBJ1-2, with D hard to call. Germline V gene sequence: CDR1 MNHEY, CDR2 SVGAGI. V was cut by 3 bases and J by 3 bases, with 14 bases left in between. This CDR3 has 15 residues. The CDR3 region has the DNA TGTGCCAGCAGTTATGCCCAGACCGGGTACTATGGCTACACCTTC. Translation gives CASSYAQTGYYGYTF.

Remarks on this clone: The sample holds other DNA sequences that translate to the same CDR3. The J gene is TRBJ1-1, the V gene TRBV5-1; D is perhaps TRBD1 (5 bases). The CDR3 extends over 14 amino acids. In germline, CDR1 is SGHRS, CDR2 YFSETQ. Trimming stripped 4 bases from V and 0 bases from J, with 10 bases between. The chain's CDR3 is CASSPGGMNTEAFF. Written as DNA, the CDR3 is TGCGCCAGCAGCCCGGGGGGGATGAACACTGAAGCTTTCTTT.

The V gene is TRBV12-5, the J gene TRBJ2-3, with TRBD1 identical over 10 bases. Unmatched junction bases numbered 6, after V lost 5 bases and J lost 4 bases. In germline, CDR1 is LGHNT, CDR2 FRNRAP. The length of the CDR3 is 15 residues. The CDR3 sequence is CASGPGTGVADTQYF. DNA for the CDR3: TGTGCTAGTGGTCCCGGGACAGGGGTTGCAGATACGCAGTATTTT. The whole variable domain, filled in from reference TRBV12-5 and TRBJ2-3, reads DARVTQTPRHKVTEMGQEVTMRCQPILGHNTVFWYRQTMMQGLELLAYFRNRAPLDDSGMPKDRFSAEMPDATLATLKIQPSEPRDSAVYFCASGPGTGVADTQYFGPGTRLTVL.

J is TRBJ2-4 and V is TRBV7-9; TRBD1 matches at 7 bases. CDR1 and CDR2 from the germline V gene are SEHNR and FQNEAQ (reference sequence). With 7 bases clipped from V and 8 bases from J, the junction kept 8 bases outside the gene matches. The length of the CDR3 is 13 residues. The CDR3 DNA sequence: TGTGCCAGCACTTCGACAGGGTTGGACATTCAGTACTTC. Protein: CASTSTGLDIQYF.

The chain employs TRBV19 and TRBJ1-2; 7 nucleotides agree with TRBD1. Germline lookup yields CDR1 LNHDA and CDR2 SQIVND (reference sequence). This CDR3 region has 14 residues. V lost 4 bases, J lost 2 bases, and 4 bases stayed unmatched. As DNA, the CDR3 is TGTGCCAGTAGTAGGGACAGAAACAACTATGGCTACACCTTC. Amino acid sequence: CASSRDRNNYGYTF. Full variable domain (outside the CDR3, taken from reference TRBV19 and TRBJ1-2): DGGITQSPKYLFRKEGQNVTLSCEQNLNHDAMYWYRQDPGQGLRLIYYSQIVNDFQKGDIAEGYSVSREKKESFPLTVTSAQKNPTAFYLCASSRDRNNYGYTFGSGTRLTVV.

The V and J genes are TRBV2 and TRBJ2-7; D is possibly TRBD2 (5 bases). V was pared by 0 bases and J by 5 bases, with 5 bases between. Germline-derived CDR1 and CDR2 are SNHLY and FYNNEI. There are 12 residues in the CDR3. CDR3 residues: CASSEAGDEQYF. CDR3 nucleotide sequence: TGTGCCAGCAGTGAAGCCGGGGACGAGCAGTACTTC.

CDR3 nucleotides: TGTGCCAGCAGCGTAGCAAGGGACAGTAACTATGGCTACACCTTC. Its translation is CASSVARDSNYGYTF. This chain uses TRBV9 with TRBJ1-2; 7 bases agree with TRBD1. The junction had 3 bases not matched to a gene; V was cut back by 0 bases and J by 1 base. Germline CDR1 and CDR2: SGDLS and YYNGEE. This CDR3 has 15 amino acids.

The chain carries TRBV7-9 and TRBJ2-5; 7 bases fit TRBD1. In germline, CDR1 is SEHNR, CDR2 FQNEAQ (reference sequence). The CDR3 is 15 residues long. V dropped 3 bases and J dropped 1; count of bases not matched to a gene: 5. The DNA of the CDR3 is TGTGCCAGCAGCTTCCGGGACAGCCTCCAAGAGACCCAGTACTTC. It specifies CASSFRDSLQETQYF.

V is TRBV6-5 and J is TRBJ2-1, with D possibly being TRBD2 (6 bases). Trimming cost V 4 bases and J 6 bases, with 13 bases left between them. The CDR3 runs 14 residues. The V gene's germline CDR1 is MNHEY and CDR2 SVGAGI. The CDR3 here is CASSFLGGFNEQFF. In nucleotides, the CDR3 is TGTGCCAGCAGTTTCTTAGGAGGGTTCAATGAGCAGTTCTTC.

The count of this clone is one. The V and J genes are TRBV30 and TRBJ2-7; D is possibly TRBD2 (6 bases). CDR1 is GTSNPN, CDR2 SVGIG, per germline (reference sequence). The V and J ends lost 3 bases and 6 bases respectively, with 12 bases between them. This CDR3 region has 12 residues. The CDR3: CAWSLSGSEQYF. The CDR3 DNA follows: TGTGCCTGGAGCCTCAGCGGGTCCGAGCAGTACTTC.

V and J are TRBV5-1 and TRBJ2-2; 9 positions agree with TRBD1. Per germline, CDR1 SGHRS and CDR2 YFSETQ. The CDR3 length is 15 residues. With V trimmed by 6 bases and J by 5 bases, 8 bases remained unmatched. Here the CDR3 DNA reads TGCGCCAGCATCATGGGGACAGGGTTAACCGGGGAGCTGTTTTTT. It encodes CASIMGTGLTGELFF.

The chain recombines TRBV15 with TRBJ1-1, with TRBD1 matching 8 bases. This CDR3 comprises 14 residues. The J segment lost 7 bases and the V segment lost 4 bases, leaving 8 bases of the junction unmatched. Germline V CDR1 and CDR2: LNHNV, YYDKDF (reference sequence). CDR3 sequence (DNA): TGTGCCACCAGCATGGGACAGGTGGGAGTTGAAGCTTTCTTT. It encodes CATSMGQVGVEAFF.

The CDR3 DNA reads as TGCAGCGTTGAAGACCTTGGGGAGCGGGAAGCTTTCTTT. Translating gives CSVEDLGEREAFF. This rearrangement joins TRBV29-1 to TRBJ1-1; unclear D gene. Trimming took 0 bases from V and 8 from J, leaving 13 bases between them. Germline CDR1 SQVTM, CDR2 ANQGSEA. The CDR3 covers 13 residues.

This sequence joins TRBV30 and TRBJ1-1; D is possibly TRBD1 (6 bases). CDR1 and CDR2 (germline): GTSNPN, SVGIG (reference sequence). The V end lost 7 bases, the J end lost 11 bases, and 23 bases lay between the germline ends. The CDR3 length is 13 residues. The CDR3 DNA reads as TGTGCCTTTTTGGATGGGGGCCGGCTGGTGGCTTTCTTT. Protein: CAFLDGGRLVAFF.

The chain joins TRBV9 to TRBJ2-2, with D unclear. V was clipped by 1 base and J by 8 bases, with 3 bases between them. The CDR3 is 11 amino acids. From germline, CDR1 is SGDLS and CDR2 YYNGEE. The CDR3 nucleotides are TGTGCCAGCAGCGTACCTGGGGAGCTGTTTTTT. Protein: CASSVPGELFF. The whole variable domain, remainder taken from reference TRBV9 and TRBJ2-2, is DSGVTQTPKHLITATGQRVTLRCSPRSGDLSVYWYQQSLDQGLQFLIQYYNGEERAKGNILERFSAQQFPDLHSELNLSSLELGDSALYFCASSVPGELFFGEGSRLTVL.

The V gene is TRBV15, the J gene TRBJ1-1, with D perhaps TRBD1 (5 bases). V was trimmed by 3 bases and J by 4 bases, leaving 15 bases between them. Germline V gene data show CDR1 as LNHNV and CDR2 as YYDKDF (reference sequence). The CDR3 is 15 amino acids. CDR3 protein: CATSSVSGVGTEAFF. In nucleotides, the CDR3 is TGTGCCACCAGCAGTGTATCGGGGGTCGGCACTGAAGCTTTCTTT.

The chain is built from TRBV27 and TRBJ1-1, with TRBD1 identical over 7 bases. The trim removed 3 bases at V and 1 base at J, leaving 2 bases unmatched. The CDR3 length is 14 residues. The V gene's germline CDR1 is MNHEY and CDR2 SMNVEV (reference sequence). The CDR3 protein is CASSFRTGNTEAFF. The CDR3 DNA follows: TGTGCCAGCAGTTTCCGGACAGGGAACACTGAAGCTTTCTTT.

This chain connects TRBV27 to TRBJ2-1, with a possible D match to TRBD2 (6 bases). Per the germline V gene, CDR1 is MNHEY and CDR2 is SMNVEV (reference sequence). The CDR3 is 14 amino acids. V lost 3 bases and J 3 bases, leaving 9 bases between the germline ends. This CDR3 reads CASSFPGLYNEQFF. Here the CDR3 DNA reads TGTGCCAGCAGTTTCCCGGGACTCTACAATGAGCAGTTCTTC.

This clone showed up just once. The V and J genes are TRBV19 and TRBJ1-1; perhaps TRBD1 as D (6 bases). V was cut by 5 bases and J by 3 bases, with 16 bases left in between. The CDR3 runs to 15 residues. The germline V gene has CDR1 LNHDA and CDR2 SQIVND (reference sequence). CDR3 residues: CASSLDSRAYTEAFF. In DNA form, the CDR3 reads TGTGCCAGTAGTTTGGACAGTCGGGCGTACACTGAAGCTTTCTTT.

This clone was counted a single time. The V and J genes are TRBV5-1 and TRBJ2-5; 7 bases agree with TRBD1. V shed 4 bases and J 4 bases; nucleotides not matched to a gene: 10. The V gene's germline CDR1 is SGHRS and CDR2 YFSETQ. The CDR3 covers 15 residues. The CDR3 sequence: CASSLQGFEGETQYF. DNA for the CDR3: TGCGCCAGCAGCCTACAGGGGTTTGAGGGAGAGACCCAGTACTTC.

The chain has TRBV9 and TRBJ1-4, with 11 bases matching TRBD1. The germline V gene encodes CDR1 SGDLS and CDR2 YYNGEE. This CDR3 is 16 amino acids long. J gave up 13 bases and V 4 bases, and 15 bases lay outside the gene matches. The CDR3: CASSPRAGTGGFGLFF. For the CDR3, the DNA is TGTGCCAGCAGCCCTAGAGCCGGGACAGGGGGTTTCGGACTGTTTTTT. The entire variable domain, with the rest obtained from reference TRBV9 and TRBJ1-4, is as follows: DSGVTQTPKHLITATGQRVTLRCSPRSGDLSVYWYQQSLDQGLQFLIQYYNGEERAKGNILERFSAQQFPDLHSELNLSSLELGDSALYFCASSPRAGTGGFGLFFGSGTQLSVL.

The rearrangement uses TRBV19 and TRBJ2-7; 7 bases map to TRBD2. Germline V CDR1 and CDR2: LNHDA, SQIVND (reference sequence). CDR3 length: 18 residues. V shed 2 bases, J shed 3 bases, and the junction held 16 bases outside the gene matches. CDR3: CASSISGAGPPYYYEQYF. The CDR3 nucleotides are TGTGCCAGTAGTATAAGCGGGGCAGGGCCCCCCTACTACTACGAGCAGTACTTC.

The chain employs TRBV24-1 and TRBJ2-2; D ambiguous. This CDR3 has 13 amino acids. Germline V gene sequence: CDR1 KGHDR, CDR2 SFDVKD. Trimming cost V 6 bases and J 1 base, with 5 bases left between them. The CDR3 DNA sequence: TGTGCCACCAGTACATTGAACACCGGGGAGCTGTTTTTT. The encoded protein is CATSTLNTGELFF.

The chain is built from TRBV4-1 and TRBJ1-2; 9 bases agree with TRBD1. The ends lost 1 base at V and 3 bases at J; junction bases unmatched: 3. There are 15 residues in the CDR3. Germline CDR1 and CDR2: MGHRA and YSYEKL. CDR3 sequence (DNA): TGCGCCAGCAGCCAAGGCCGGACAGGGGACTATGGCTACACCTTC. This codes for CASSQGRTGDYGYTF.

The sample holds one count of this clone. This chain connects TRBV30 to TRBJ1-4; D is ambiguous. Germline CDR1 reads GTSNPN; CDR2 reads SVGIG (reference sequence). This CDR3 is built from 13 residues. The CDR3, as DNA: TGTGCTGGAGAAAAACTCCCCAATGAAAAACTGTTTTTT. This sequence encodes CAGEKLPNEKLFF. The full variable domain, rest sourced from reference TRBV30 and TRBJ1-4, is SQTIHQWPATLVQPVGSPLSLECTVEGTSNPNLYWYRQAAGRGLQLLFYSVGIGQISSEVPQNLSASRPQDRQFILSSKKLLLSDSGFYLCAGEKLPNEKLFFGSGTQLSVL.

This chain joins TRBV7-2 and TRBJ2-2, with D perhaps matching TRBD2 (7 bases). Deletions cut 5 bases from V and 7 bases from J, with 17 bases between. Germline loops: CDR1 SGHTA, CDR2 FQGNSA. This CDR3 has 15 amino acids. The CDR3 sequence is CASSVRGGAVGELFF. The CDR3 nucleotides are TGTGCCAGCAGCGTCCGAGGGGGGGCTGTCGGGGAGCTGTTTTTT.